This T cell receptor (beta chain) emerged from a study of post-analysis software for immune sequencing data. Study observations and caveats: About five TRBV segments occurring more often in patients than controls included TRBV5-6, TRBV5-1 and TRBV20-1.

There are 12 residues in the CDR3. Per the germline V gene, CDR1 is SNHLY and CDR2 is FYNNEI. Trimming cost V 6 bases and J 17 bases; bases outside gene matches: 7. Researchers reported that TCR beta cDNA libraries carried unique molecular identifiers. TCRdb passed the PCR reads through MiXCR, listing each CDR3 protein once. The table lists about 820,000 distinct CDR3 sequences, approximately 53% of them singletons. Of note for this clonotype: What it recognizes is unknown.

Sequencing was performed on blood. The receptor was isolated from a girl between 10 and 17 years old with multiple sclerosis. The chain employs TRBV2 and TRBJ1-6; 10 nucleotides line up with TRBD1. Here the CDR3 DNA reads TGTGCCAGCAGGCGGACAGGGGGTGCCGTCCACTTT. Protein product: CASRRTGGAVHF.